This entry is about one T cell receptor beta chain. This clone has only a few counts. The antigen it recognizes is unknown. The junction differs from germline at one of its ends, possibly a read error. The source of the sample is a study of blood T cell repertoires in COVID-19 (dated by TCRdb to the early 2020s). At the level of the whole study: The collaborator samples originated in the United States, Italy and Spain and spanned the acute and convalescent phases of COVID-19. The material from the prospective study consisted of cDNA or gDNA derived from T cells, B-cell-depleted T cells, or PBMCs. The dataset comprised deeply sampled blood TCRbeta repertoires from subjects exposed to, actively infected with, or recovered from COVID-19. A freely available public database, intended as a resource for researchers studying the immune response to SARS-CoV-2, is where the repertoires were released. The samples were drawn from two sources: the first 160 participants of the ongoing ImmuneRACE study, and 1,000 to 1,500 subjects contributed by 6 global collaborators. The sample metadata nearly always contained a de-identified subject ID, COVID-19 status, age in years and sex. Where available, HLA class I and class II types were taken from metadata supplied by the sample provider and were not determined by assay-based typing. Overall study outcomes, separate from this receptor: The amount of clinical and demographic metadata varied by source and participant and was provided uncurated.

Including cysteine and phenylalanine, the CDR3 has 12 amino acids. The DNA shown is the 36-base CDR3, in frame from base 1. CDR1 SNHLY and CDR2 FYNNEI are derived from the germline V gene. The immunoSEQ Assay, a bias-controlled multiplex PCR, was used to amplify TCRbeta CDR3 regions from genomic DNA. On the authors' methods: Nucleated cell counts per sample were estimated from amplification of reference gene primers within the assay. To quantify the absolute abundance of each unique TCRbeta CDR3 rearrangement, sequence reads were collapsed and filtered. Productive Simpson clonality was computed per sample as the square root of Simpson's diversity index over productive rearrangements. As stored in TCRdb, this immuneACCESS dataset retains in-frame rearrangements with V and J assigned. A fraction of the clones does not appear; measured against another copy, unresolved V genes explain less than half of the discrepancy, and the remainder lacks a known reason. The DNA was the basis for D and trimming; V, J and clone size are from that table. The sample table lists about 210,000 clones, around 83% of them with a count of one. The ten largest clonotypes hold roughly 2.8% of the sample.

Collaborating institutions collected whole blood in K2EDTA tubes following their own protocols. For TCRbeta analysis, collaborators shipped samples as frozen whole blood, isolated PBMCs, or DNA extracted from either of those sample types. The chain couples TRBV2 to TRBJ2-3, with 10 bases matching TRBD2. Sequencing used peripheral blood. The sequence was collected from a man aged 45-65 years with active or convalescent COVID-19. CDR3 loop: CRAGGSTDTQYF. Read as DNA, the sequence is TGCCGAGCGGGAGGGAGCACAGATACGCAGTATTTT.